The next 30 T cell receptor beta chains were all read from a single sample in a study of blood T cell repertoires in COVID-19. Using immunoSEQ multiplex PCR, the repertoire was profiled, and TCRdb retains in-frame clones only, with some absent. The sample holds some 200,000 clones, roughly 88% seen once. Sequencing was done on a sample of peripheral blood. The receptors were gathered from a man aged 50 to 59 with COVID-19, enrolled during active disease.

V usage is TRBV19 and J usage is TRBJ1-2, with TRBD1 matching over 7 bases. From germline, CDR1 is LNHDA and CDR2 SQIVND (reference sequence). The ends lost 6 bases at V and 8 bases at J; junction bases unmatched: 12. The CDR3 is made up of 14 amino acids. The CDR3 loop is CASRLDRRSMGYTF. DNA for the CDR3: TGTGCCAGTAGATTGGACAGGAGGTCCATGGGCTACACCTTC.

The CDR3 here is CASTGQGASEQYF. The DNA for the CDR3 is TGTGCCAGCACTGGACAGGGGGCGAGCGAGCAGTACTTC. V is TRBV6-6 and J is TRBJ2-7; 11 bases fit TRBD1. The germline CDR1 and CDR2 sequences are MNHNY and SVGAGI (reference sequence). After removal of 7 bases from V and 6 bases from J, the junction contained 5 bases not matched to a gene. This CDR3 has 13 amino acids.

V and J are TRBV12-3 or TRBV12-4 and TRBJ1-4, with a weak D call TRBD1 (6 bases). With 5 bases removed from V and 5 bases from J, the gap between germline ends came to 9 bases. This CDR3 contains 13 residues. CDR3 bases: TGTGCCAGCAGTCGCGGGGGCAATGAAAAACTGTTTTTT. Protein sequence: CASSRGGNEKLFF.

The rearrangement links TRBV9 to TRBJ2-3, with D perhaps TRBD2 (6 bases). The CDR3 spans 14 residues. V lost 0 bases and J 3 bases, leaving 8 bases between the germline ends. The germline V gene has CDR1 SGDLS and CDR2 YYNGEE. CDR3 protein: CASSVDGTTDTQYF. CDR3 DNA: TGTGCCAGCAGCGTAGACGGGACTACAGATACGCAGTATTTT.

This sequence joins TRBV14 and TRBJ2-1; tentative D call: TRBD2 (5 bases). The CDR3 is made up of 18 amino acids. The V gene's germline CDR1 is SGHDN and CDR2 FVKESK. Deletions cut 2 bases from V and 2 bases from J, with 19 bases between. The CDR3 is CASSQRTALSSAYNEQFF. DNA for the CDR3: TGTGCCAGCAGCCAACGGACTGCTTTGTCTTCCGCCTACAATGAGCAGTTCTTC.

J is TRBJ2-2 and V is TRBV7-9; 8 bases are shared with TRBD1. The germline gives CDR1 SEHNR, CDR2 FQNEAQ (reference sequence). V shed 5 bases and J 5 bases; nucleotides not matched to a gene: 7. CDR3 size: 15 residues. The CDR3 coding sequence is TGTGCCAGCAGCATGGGACAGGTGGAAACCGGGGAGCTGTTTTTT. Its protein is CASSMGQVETGELFF.

DNA for the CDR3: TGTGCCAGCAGCCCCGAGGGGGCTTTCTCTGGAAACACCATATATTTT. It codes for CASSPEGAFSGNTIYF. The rearrangement links TRBV7-2 to TRBJ1-3; 7 nucleotides match TRBD1. V shed 5 bases, J shed 0 bases, and the junction held 7 bases outside the gene matches. Looked up from germline, CDR1 is SGHTA and CDR2 is FQGNSA. This CDR3 comprises 16 residues.

The V call is TRBV19, the J call TRBJ1-2; possible D gene TRBD1, 6 bases. CDR3 length: 17 residues. Germline V gene data show CDR1 as LNHDA and CDR2 as SQIVND (reference sequence). The ends were cut back, 7 bases at V and 0 bases at J, with 21 bases in the middle. This CDR3 reads CASTPRGHSQSNYGYTF. CDR3 DNA: TGTGCCAGTACCCCACGGGGACATTCTCAATCTAACTATGGCTACACCTTC.

V and J are TRBV6-2 or TRBV6-3 and TRBJ2-5, with 10 bases aligning to TRBD1. CDR1 MNHEY and CDR2 SVGEGT come from the germline V gene. With V trimmed by 4 bases and J by 4 bases, 6 bases remained unmatched. The CDR3 has 15 amino acids. CDR3 loop: CASSWGDRGAETQYF. The DNA of the CDR3 is TGTGCCAGCAGTTGGGGGGACAGGGGCGCAGAGACCCAGTACTTC.

The gene calls are TRBV2 and TRBJ1-2; D remains unclear. V was trimmed by 6 bases and J by 6 bases, leaving 14 bases between them. The germline V gene encodes CDR1 SNHLY and CDR2 FYNNEI. The CDR3 totals 13 residues. In DNA, the CDR3 is TGTGCCAGCAGCACCTTGGCCGGGAATGGCTACACCTTC. This gives the protein CASSTLAGNGYTF.

The genes are TRBV19 and TRBJ2-7, with D perhaps matching TRBD1 (6 bases). Germline assignment: CDR1 LNHDA and CDR2 SQIVND (reference sequence). The V and J ends lost 3 bases and 4 bases respectively, with 13 bases between them. CDR3 length: 14 residues. The CDR3 region has the DNA TGTGCCAGTAGTATTGGGGCACAGGGTTACGAGCAGTACTTC. Translation: CASSIGAQGYEQYF.

This clone was seen once. The chain has TRBV6-4 and TRBJ1-5, with TRBD1 as a possible D gene (6 bases). Trimming shortened V by 0 bases and J by 0 bases, and 12 bases separated the two germline ends. This CDR3 is built from 17 residues. The germline V gene encodes CDR1 MRHNA and CDR2 SNTAGT. This CDR3 reads CASSDSQEGDSNQPQHF. CDR3 sequence (DNA): TGTGCCAGCAGTGACTCGCAAGAGGGGGATAGCAATCAGCCCCAGCATTTT.

The V call is TRBV7-8, the J call TRBJ2-1; 10 bases align to TRBD2. The V gene's germline CDR1 is SGHVS and CDR2 FQNEAQ. This CDR3 comprises 19 residues. Trimming cost V 5 bases and J 7 bases; bases outside gene matches: 20. Here the CDR3 reads CASSPRRASGGPYGNEQFF. The CDR3 coding sequence is TGTGCCAGCAGCCCCCGGCGGGCTAGCGGGGGACCCTACGGGAATGAGCAGTTCTTC. Full variable domain (remainder filled in from reference TRBV7-8 and TRBJ2-1): GAGVSQSPRYKVAKRGQDVALRCDPISGHVSLFWYQQALGQGPEFLTYFQNEAQLDKSGLPSDRFFAERPEGSVSTLKIQRTQQEDSAVYLCASSPRRASGGPYGNEQFFGPGTRLTVL.

The chain has TRBV13 and TRBJ2-5; the match to TRBD2 covers 10 bases. Trimming cost V 5 bases and J 3 bases; bases outside gene matches: 6. The germline V gene encodes CDR1 PRHDT and CDR2 FYEKMQ (reference sequence). The CDR3 is 15 residues long. CDR3 nucleotide sequence: TGTGCCAGCAGCAAAGGGGGGACTAGCGAAGAGACCCAGTACTTC. Translation gives CASSKGGTSEETQYF.

This chain connects TRBV24-1 to TRBJ2-5; D is undetermined. This CDR3 has 17 residues. V was cut by 4 bases and J by 3 bases, with 20 bases left in between. Per germline, CDR1 KGHDR and CDR2 SFDVKD. The DNA for the CDR3 is TGTGCCACCAGTGAGCACAGTGGGTTTCGGTTAAAAGAGACCCAGTACTTC. It translates to CATSEHSGFRLKETQYF.

The genes are TRBV29-1 and TRBJ2-5; 7 nucleotides agree with TRBD1. This CDR3 spans 15 amino acids. With V trimmed by 3 bases and J by 2 bases, 9 bases remained unmatched. Germline V CDR1 and CDR2: SQVTM, ANQGSEA. The CDR3 DNA reads as TGCAGCGTTGAGGGACGACAGGGCCTTCAAGAGACCCAGTACTTC. Protein: CSVEGRQGLQETQYF.

V and J are TRBV7-4 and TRBJ1-5; D remains unclear. The V gene's germline CDR1 is SGHVT and CDR2 SQSDAQ. Trimming stripped 1 base from V and 0 bases from J, with 13 bases between. This CDR3 region has 17 residues. DNA for the CDR3: TGTGCCAGCAGCTTAGTCCCCACGGAGATTAGCAATCAGCCCCAGCATTTT. It is translated as CASSLVPTEISNQPQHF.

V usage is TRBV25-1 and J usage is TRBJ2-7; 7 nucleotides agree with TRBD1. This CDR3 is 11 amino acids long. After removal of 10 bases from V and 3 bases from J, the junction contained 3 bases not matched to a gene. From germline, CDR1 is MGHDK and CDR2 SYGVNS. CDR3 bases: TGTGCCACCGGACAGGTCTACGAGCAGTACTTC. As protein: CATGQVYEQYF.

The chain couples TRBV6-4 to TRBJ2-3; D unclear. Deletions cut 4 bases from V and 1 base from J, with 9 bases between. Germline V lookup: CDR1 MRHNA, CDR2 SNTAGT. This CDR3 region has 14 residues. The CDR3 DNA reads as TGTGCCAGCAGTGTAACTACCGGCACAGATACGCAGTATTTT. Protein: CASSVTTGTDTQYF.

V usage is TRBV30 and J usage is TRBJ1-2; D is undetermined. Germline V gives CDR1 GTSNPN, CDR2 SVGIG (reference sequence). The CDR3 is 14 amino acids. Trimming shortened V by 3 bases and J by 0 bases, and 11 bases separated the two germline ends. CDR3 DNA: TGTGCCTGGAGCGTGACACCTACTAACTATGGCTACACCTTC. It is translated as CAWSVTPTNYGYTF.

The gene calls are TRBV9 and TRBJ2-5; TRBD2 aligns across 7 bases. From germline, CDR1 is SGDLS and CDR2 YYNGEE. The CDR3 sequence is 16 residues long. Trimming at V came to 3 bases and at J to 5 bases, leaving 13 bases not matched to a gene. CDR3 nucleotide sequence: TGTGCCAGCAGCGAAACCGCTAGCGGCTCCGGGGAGACCCAGTACTTC. This sequence encodes CASSETASGSGETQYF. The variable domain in full, completed from reference TRBV9 and TRBJ2-5, reads DSGVTQTPKHLITATGQRVTLRCSPRSGDLSVYWYQQSLDQGLQFLIQYYNGEERAKGNILERFSAQQFPDLHSELNLSSLELGDSALYFCASSETASGSGETQYFGPGTRLLVL.

The V and J genes are TRBV7-3 and TRBJ2-3, with TRBD2 as a possible D gene (5 bases). The V and J ends lost 5 bases and 4 bases respectively, with 13 bases between them. The CDR3 loop spans 14 amino acids. Per germline, CDR1 SGHTA and CDR2 FQGTGA. In DNA form, the CDR3 reads TGTGCCAGCAGCCCCGGGGTCGTAGCAGATACGCAGTATTTT. Encoded protein: CASSPGVVADTQYF.

This clone has more than one count but fewer than ten. The chain combines TRBV2 with TRBJ1-2, with 9 nucleotides matching TRBD1. This CDR3 is 14 amino acids long. Germline V CDR1 and CDR2: SNHLY, FYNNEI. The trim removed 5 bases at V and 9 bases at J, leaving 10 bases unmatched. CDR3 coding DNA: TGTGCCAGCAGTTACCGGGACAGGGACCTGAGCTACACCTTC. It yields the protein CASSYRDRDLSYTF.

The chain has TRBV6-5 and TRBJ1-1, with TRBD1 matching 8 bases. Germline values: CDR1 MNHEY, CDR2 SVGAGI. CDR3 size: 14 residues. V dropped 0 bases and J dropped 6; count of bases not matched to a gene: 3. The CDR3 DNA reads as TGTGCCAGCAGTTACTCGAGGACAGGGCCTGAAGCTTTCTTT. It yields the protein CASSYSRTGPEAFF.

With regard to this clone: The junction and the germline gene differ at one end; a read error may be behind it. This chain joins TRBV9 and TRBJ2-1, with 15 bases matching TRBD2. The CDR3 totals 20 residues. Germline V gives CDR1 SGDLS, CDR2 YYNGEE. The CDR3 DNA reads as TGTGCCAACAGCGTACACCAGGGGGCAGGGACTAGCGGGAGGTACAATGAGCAGTTCTTC. It specifies CANSVHQGAGTSGRYNEQFF.

The gene calls are TRBV7-9 and TRBJ2-7; tentative D call: TRBD1 (6 bases). This CDR3 has 13 amino acids. CDR1 is SEHNR and CDR2 is FQNEAQ in the germline V gene (reference sequence). V lost 4 bases and J 2 bases, leaving 9 bases between the germline ends. As DNA, the CDR3 is TGTGCCAGCAGCTCAAGGGGGACCTACGAGCAGTACTTC. It yields the protein CASSSRGTYEQYF.

The V call is TRBV6-5, the J call TRBJ2-7; the D gene is possibly TRBD1 (6 bases). This CDR3 is 14 amino acids long. Germline V lookup: CDR1 MNHEY, CDR2 SVGAGI. Between the trimmed V and J ends, which lost 2 bases and 6 bases, there was a span of 14 bases. The CDR3 here is CASSYGGYAGEQYF. CDR3 nucleotide sequence: TGTGCCAGCAGTTACGGGGGCTATGCGGGCGAGCAGTACTTC.

The CDR3 DNA sequence: TGTGCCAGCAGTCCAGGGCAAGAGACCCAGTACTTC. Its protein is CASSPGQETQYF. The V call is TRBV12-3 or TRBV12-4, the J call TRBJ2-5, with TRBD1 as a possible D gene (5 bases). The germline V and J ends were trimmed by 5 bases and 2 bases, with 6 bases remaining between them. The CDR3 is made up of 12 amino acids.

This chain uses TRBV4-1 with TRBJ2-3; TRBD2 matches 8 bases. The V gene's germline CDR1 is MGHRA and CDR2 YSYEKL. Trimming at V came to 4 bases and at J to 4 bases, leaving 7 bases not matched to a gene. This CDR3 contains 15 residues. The CDR3 nucleotides read TGCGCCAGCAGCCCAGACCCGGGGGGGGCAGATACGCAGTATTTT. Translation gives CASSPDPGGADTQYF.

The chain recombines TRBV18 with TRBJ2-7; 8 positions agree with TRBD2. Germline values: CDR1 KGHSH, CDR2 LQKENI. This CDR3 contains 14 residues. Trimming removed 2 bases from V and 0 bases from J; junction bases left unmatched: 0. DNA of the CDR3: TGTGCCAGCTCACCAGGGACTAGCTCCTACGAGCAGTACTTC. This gives the protein CASSPGTSSYEQYF.